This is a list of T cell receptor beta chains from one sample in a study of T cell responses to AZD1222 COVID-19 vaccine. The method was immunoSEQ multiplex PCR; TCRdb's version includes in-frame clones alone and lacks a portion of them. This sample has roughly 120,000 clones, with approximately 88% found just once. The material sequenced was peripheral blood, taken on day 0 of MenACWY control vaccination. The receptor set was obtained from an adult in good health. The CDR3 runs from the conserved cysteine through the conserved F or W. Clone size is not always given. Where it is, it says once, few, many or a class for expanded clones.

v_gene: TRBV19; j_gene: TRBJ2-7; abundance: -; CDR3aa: CASSINRDSTSGQYF
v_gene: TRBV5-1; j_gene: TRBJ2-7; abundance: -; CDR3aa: CASSGTGGGYEQYF
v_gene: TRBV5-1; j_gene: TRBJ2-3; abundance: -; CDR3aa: CASSLRAGDTQYF
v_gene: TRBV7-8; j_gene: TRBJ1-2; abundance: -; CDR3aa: CASSYGTGGTNYGYTF
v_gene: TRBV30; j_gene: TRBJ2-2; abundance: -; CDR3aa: CAWSVRAARAGELFF
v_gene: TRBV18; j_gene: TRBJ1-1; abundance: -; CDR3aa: CASSPPESRAAFF
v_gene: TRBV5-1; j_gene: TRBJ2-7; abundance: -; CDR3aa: CASSLAGQSYEQYF
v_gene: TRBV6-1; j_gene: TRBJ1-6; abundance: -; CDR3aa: CASSEVPRTVSSYNSPLHF
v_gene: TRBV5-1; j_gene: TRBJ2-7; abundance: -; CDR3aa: CASSLGGVQSYEQYF
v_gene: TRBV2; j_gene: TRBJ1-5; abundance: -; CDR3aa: CASSDGRGSNQPQHF
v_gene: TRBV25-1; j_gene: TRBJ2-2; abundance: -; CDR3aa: CASSDPGLAGDGELFF
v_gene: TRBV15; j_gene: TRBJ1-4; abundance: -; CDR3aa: CATSRDPQQGSKLFF
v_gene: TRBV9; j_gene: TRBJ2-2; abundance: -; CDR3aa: CASSEYSGELFF
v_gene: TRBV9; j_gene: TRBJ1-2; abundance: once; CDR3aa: CASSPGLGANYGYTF
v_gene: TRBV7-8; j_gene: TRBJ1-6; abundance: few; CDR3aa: CASSFAVVHSPLHF
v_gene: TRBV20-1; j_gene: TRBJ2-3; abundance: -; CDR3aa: CSARGTNTQYF
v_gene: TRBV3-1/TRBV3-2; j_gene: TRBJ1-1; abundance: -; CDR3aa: CASSPYRAVLMNTEAFF
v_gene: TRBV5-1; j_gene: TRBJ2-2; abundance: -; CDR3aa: CASSLQGLNTGELFF
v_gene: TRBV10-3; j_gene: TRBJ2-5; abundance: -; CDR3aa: CAISELARGGSETQYF
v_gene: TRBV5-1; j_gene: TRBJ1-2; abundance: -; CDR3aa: CASSLDSFNYGYTF
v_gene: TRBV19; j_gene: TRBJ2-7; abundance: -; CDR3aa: CASSMAGVTYEQYF
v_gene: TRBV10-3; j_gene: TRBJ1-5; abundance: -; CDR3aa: CAISEGLGQGNQPQHF
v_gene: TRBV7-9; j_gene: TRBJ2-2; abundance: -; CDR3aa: CASRPGQGGIGELFF
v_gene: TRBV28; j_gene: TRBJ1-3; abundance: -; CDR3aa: CASYYRNTIYF
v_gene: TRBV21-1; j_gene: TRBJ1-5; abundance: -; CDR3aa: CASSKVMGNSGNQPQHF
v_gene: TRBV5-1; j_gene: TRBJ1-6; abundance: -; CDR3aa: CASSLGDYNSPLHF
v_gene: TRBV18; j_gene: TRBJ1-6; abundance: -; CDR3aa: CASSPGVDSPLHF
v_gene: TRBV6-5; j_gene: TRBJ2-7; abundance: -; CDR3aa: CASSFRTGTVYEQYF
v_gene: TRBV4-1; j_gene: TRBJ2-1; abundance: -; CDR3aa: CASSQDDERDYNEQFF
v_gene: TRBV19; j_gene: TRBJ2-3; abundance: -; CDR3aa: CASSRTAIKGTDTQYF
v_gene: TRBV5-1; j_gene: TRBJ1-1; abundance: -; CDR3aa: CASKTPTTEAFF
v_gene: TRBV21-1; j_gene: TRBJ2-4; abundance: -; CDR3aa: CASSNPLRTSVAKNIQYF
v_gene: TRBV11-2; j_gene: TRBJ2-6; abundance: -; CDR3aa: CASSLTGTGANVLTF